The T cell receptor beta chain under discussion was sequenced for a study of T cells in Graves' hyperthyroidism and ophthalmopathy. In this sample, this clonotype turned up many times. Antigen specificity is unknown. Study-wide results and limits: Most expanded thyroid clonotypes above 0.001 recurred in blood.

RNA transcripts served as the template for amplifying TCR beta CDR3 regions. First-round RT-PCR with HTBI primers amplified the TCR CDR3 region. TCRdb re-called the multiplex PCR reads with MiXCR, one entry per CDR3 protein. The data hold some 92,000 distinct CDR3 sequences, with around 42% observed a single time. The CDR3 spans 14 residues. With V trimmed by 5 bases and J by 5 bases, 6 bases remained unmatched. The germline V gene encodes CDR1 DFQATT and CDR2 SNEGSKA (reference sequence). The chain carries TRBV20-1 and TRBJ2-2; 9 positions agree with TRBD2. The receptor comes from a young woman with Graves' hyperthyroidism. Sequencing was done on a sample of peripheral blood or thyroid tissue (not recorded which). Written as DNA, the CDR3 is TGCAGTGCTTCTAGCGGGAAGTGGACCGGGGAGCTGTTTTTT. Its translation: CSASSGKWTGELFF.